These 27 T cell receptor beta chains originate from one sample sequenced in a study of T cell responses to AZD1222 COVID-19 vaccine. Repertoires were generated with immunoSEQ multiplex PCR, while TCRdb's copy carries only in-frame clones and drops some. The table includes roughly 80,000 clones, roughly nine tenths detected once. The source was peripheral blood, collected 28 days after the second AZD1222 dose. These receptors were collected from an adult who received the AZD1222 COVID-19 vaccine.

The V call is TRBV6-5, the J call TRBJ2-1; D call uncertain. CDR1 and CDR2 (germline): MNHEY, SVGAGI. The CDR3 is made up of 15 amino acids. V lost 0 bases and J 2 bases, leaving 8 bases between the germline ends. The CDR3 coding sequence is TGTGCCAGCAGTTACTCGTGGGCGCCCTACAATGAGCAGTTCTTC. Translated, it gives CASSYSWAPYNEQFF.

This clone was detected only once. This chain joins TRBV4-1 and TRBJ2-1, with 13 bases identical to TRBD2. In germline, CDR1 is MGHRA, CDR2 YSYEKL. V shed 6 bases and J 10 bases; nucleotides not matched to a gene: 15. The CDR3 has 17 residues. For the CDR3, the DNA is TGCGCCAGCAGGTTCGACACGAGGACTAGCGGGGGAAACGAGCAGTTCTTC. As protein: CASRFDTRTSGGNEQFF.

The rearrangement links TRBV12-3 or TRBV12-4 to TRBJ1-2; TRBD1 is a possible D gene (5 bases). Trimming removed 5 bases from V and 7 bases from J, with 14 bases in between. The CDR3 totals 13 residues. CDR3 sequence reads: CASSPDGAGGYTF. The CDR3 coding sequence is TGTGCCAGCAGTCCCGACGGGGCTGGTGGCTACACCTTC.

The rearrangement links TRBV28 to TRBJ1-2; TRBD1 matches at 7 bases. Germline CDR1 reads MDHEN; CDR2 reads SYDVKM. The V gene end was trimmed by 6 bases and the J gene end by 6 bases; junction bases not matched to a gene: 7. This CDR3 region has 13 residues. For the CDR3, the DNA is TGTGCCAGCAGCTTAGCAGGGGGACATGGCTACACCTTC. Its translation is CASSLAGGHGYTF.

This chain joins TRBV5-4 and TRBJ2-1, with TRBD2 identical over 8 bases. V dropped 5 bases and J dropped 3; count of bases not matched to a gene: 7. The CDR3 has 15 amino acids. Germline CDR1 SGHNT, CDR2 YYREEE (reference sequence). The CDR3 spells CASSPGTRNYNEQFF. The CDR3 DNA follows: TGTGCCAGCAGTCCCGGGACTAGAAACTACAATGAGCAGTTCTTC.

The chain combines TRBV7-9 with TRBJ1-1, with a possible D match to TRBD1 (6 bases). V was trimmed by 5 bases and J by 3 bases, leaving 13 bases between them. CDR1 is SEHNR and CDR2 is FQNEAQ in the germline V gene (reference sequence). The CDR3 covers 14 residues. Here the CDR3 reads CASSLQWTDTEAFF. In DNA form, the CDR3 reads TGTGCCAGCAGCCTACAATGGACAGACACTGAAGCTTTCTTT.

This sequence joins TRBV10-3 and TRBJ1-1; no clear D gene. CDR1 and CDR2 from the germline V gene are ENHRY and SYGVKD. The CDR3 has 11 residues. Trimming left V 1 base short and J 11 bases short, with 8 bases between. In DNA form, the CDR3 reads TGTGCCATCAGTGAGTATCAGACGGCTTTCTTT. Its translation is CAISEYQTAFF.

The chain joins TRBV6-1 to TRBJ2-1; a weak D match, TRBD1 (6 bases). Germline assignment: CDR1 MNHNS and CDR2 SASEGT. This CDR3 has 15 residues. V gave up 5 bases and J gave up 4 bases, with 15 bases separating them. The CDR3 DNA is TGTGCCAGCAGTTTACCTGTAGGACAGTACAATGAGCAGTTCTTC. As protein: CASSLPVGQYNEQFF.

The CDR3 is CASSGEGPQPQHF. The CDR3, as DNA: TGTGCCAGCAGTGGGGAGGGGCCCCAGCCCCAGCATTTT. V usage is TRBV25-1 and J usage is TRBJ1-5, with a possible D match to TRBD1 (5 bases). Germline loops: CDR1 MGHDK, CDR2 SYGVNS. Trimming shortened V by 4 bases and J by 7 bases, and 11 bases separated the two germline ends. The CDR3 spans 13 residues.

The chain uses TRBV5-4 and TRBJ1-2; D is uncertain. V lost 6 bases to trimming and J lost 4 bases, with 13 bases between them. The length of the CDR3 is 13 residues. Per the germline V gene, CDR1 is SGHNT and CDR2 is YYREEE (reference sequence). CDR3 sequence reads: CASNELGVYGYTF. The CDR3 DNA reads as TGTGCCAGCAACGAGTTGGGAGTCTATGGCTACACCTTC. Variable domain in full (rest from reference TRBV5-4 and TRBJ1-2): ETGVTQSPTHLIKTRGQQVTLRCSSQSGHNTVSWYQQALGQGPQFIFQYYREEENGRGNFPPRFSGLQFPNYSSELNVNALELDDSALYLCASNELGVYGYTFGSGTRLTVV.

The chain carries TRBV19 and TRBJ1-5, with no clear D. This CDR3 comprises 15 residues. The ends were cut back, 3 bases at V and 7 bases at J, with 16 bases in the middle. Germline V gene lookup returns CDR1 LNHDA and CDR2 SQIVND (reference sequence). DNA for the CDR3: TGTGCCAGTAGTATGAGTGGACTAGTGGAGCAGCCCCAGCATTTT. Its protein is CASSMSGLVEQPQHF.

V gene TRBV9 combines with J gene TRBJ2-4; D is undetermined. The V gene lost 0 bases and the J gene lost 1 base, with 5 bases spanning the gap. The germline CDR1 and CDR2 sequences are SGDLS and YYNGEE. This CDR3 contains 14 residues. DNA of the CDR3: TGTGCCAGCAGCGTAGCCCCTGCCAAAAACATTCAGTACTTC. Translation: CASSVAPAKNIQYF.

The chain combines TRBV9 with TRBJ2-1, with D tentatively TRBD2 (6 bases). V was pared by 1 base and J by 7 bases, with 9 bases between. This CDR3 comprises 13 residues. Germline-derived CDR1 and CDR2 are SGDLS and YYNGEE. CDR3 sequence reads: CASSVSGRNEQFF. The DNA for the CDR3 is TGTGCCAGCAGCGTATCGGGGAGGAATGAGCAGTTCTTC.

The CDR3 DNA is TGTGCCAGCAGTTTGAGTAGGAACACTGAAGCTTTCTTT. Translation gives CASSLSRNTEAFF. This chain links TRBV27 with TRBJ1-1; no clear D. From germline, CDR1 is MNHEY and CDR2 SMNVEV (reference sequence). The length of the CDR3 is 13 residues. Trimming removed 3 bases from V and 1 base from J, with 6 bases in between.

As for this clone: It may be a read error: a sequence one base away is much more abundant. V and J are TRBV6-2 or TRBV6-3 and TRBJ1-2; tentative D call: TRBD1 (5 bases). Germline values: CDR1 MNHEY, CDR2 SVGEGT. This CDR3 is built from 13 residues. V was cut by 5 bases and J by 2 bases, with 9 bases left in between. CDR3 sequence (DNA): TGTGCCAGCAGTGACCGGGACAACTATGGCTACACCTTC. Amino acid sequence: CASSDRDNYGYTF.

This rearrangement joins TRBV5-1 to TRBJ2-7; 10 bases map to TRBD2. Trimming at V came to 1 base and at J to 12 bases, leaving 4 bases not matched to a gene. From germline, CDR1 is SGHRS and CDR2 YFSETQ. This CDR3 region has 12 residues. This CDR3 reads CASSLLAGDPYF. Here the CDR3 DNA reads TGCGCCAGCAGCTTGCTAGCGGGAGATCCGTACTTC.

V is TRBV7-6 and J is TRBJ1-6; 7 bases line up with TRBD1. This CDR3 comprises 15 residues. The germline V gene has CDR1 SGHVS and CDR2 FNYEAQ. V lost 6 bases to trimming and J lost 8 bases; unmatched junction nucleotides: 10. CDR3 protein: CASSQLPGGDSPLHF. The CDR3 DNA follows: TGTGCCAGCAGTCAACTCCCAGGGGGGGATTCACCCCTCCACTTT.

The genes are TRBV19 and TRBJ2-4; 8 bases match TRBD1. V was clipped by 5 bases and J by 0 bases; unmatched bases: 3. Germline V lookup: CDR1 LNHDA, CDR2 SQIVND (reference sequence). The CDR3 has 15 residues. The CDR3 is CASSGDRLAKNIQYF. CDR3 coding DNA: TGTGCCAGTAGTGGGGACAGGTTAGCCAAAAACATTCAGTACTTC. Full variable domain (missing parts from reference TRBV19 and TRBJ2-4): DGGITQSPKYLFRKEGQNVTLSCEQNLNHDAMYWYRQDPGQGLRLIYYSQIVNDFQKGDIAEGYSVSREKKESFPLTVTSAQKNPTAFYLCASSGDRLAKNIQYFGAGTRLSVL.

The chain employs TRBV7-2 and TRBJ2-3; 8 bases line up with TRBD2. The CDR3 sequence is 18 residues long. With V trimmed by 2 bases and J by 5 bases, 15 bases remained unmatched. Germline CDR1 SGHTA, CDR2 FQGNSA. CDR3: CASSLSGTSGSGGDTQYF. In DNA, the CDR3 is TGTGCCAGCAGCTTATCGGGGACCAGCGGGAGTGGCGGAGATACGCAGTATTTT.

The gene calls are TRBV27 and TRBJ1-6, with unresolved D. The V end was cut by 6 bases, the J end by 7 bases, with 16 bases between. The CDR3 totals 15 residues. The germline CDR1 and CDR2 sequences are MNHEY and SMNVEV (reference sequence). CDR3 in amino acids: CASSATLKANSPLHF. The CDR3, as DNA: TGTGCCAGCAGCGCAACGCTGAAAGCCAATTCACCCCTCCACTTT.

The count of this clone is one. This chain joins TRBV7-9 and TRBJ2-1; D is uncertain. V was cut by 4 bases and J by 6 bases, with 13 bases left in between. Germline values: CDR1 SEHNR, CDR2 FQNEAQ (reference sequence). The CDR3 consists of 14 residues. The CDR3 protein is CASSYGPLGNEQFF. The CDR3 region has the DNA TGTGCCAGCAGCTACGGCCCCCTTGGCAATGAGCAGTTCTTC.

The V call is TRBV6-5, the J call TRBJ1-1, with D possibly TRBD1 on 5 matching bases. CDR1 is MNHEY and CDR2 is SVGAGI in the germline V gene. Trimming left V 5 bases short and J 3 bases short, with 16 bases between. This CDR3 spans 15 amino acids. Here the CDR3 reads CASSPPDRYYTEAFF. CDR3 nucleotide sequence: TGTGCCAGCAGTCCCCCCGACAGATATTACACTGAAGCTTTCTTT.

This rearrangement joins TRBV19 to TRBJ1-4; a weak D match, TRBD1 (5 bases). Germline V gives CDR1 LNHDA, CDR2 SQIVND (reference sequence). Trimming pared 3 bases from V and 7 bases from J, leaving 12 bases between. The CDR3 covers 14 residues. DNA of the CDR3: TGTGCCAGTAGTATCAGACAGAGCAGTGAAAAACTGTTTTTT. This codes for CASSIRQSSEKLFF.

The V and J genes are TRBV7-2 and TRBJ2-7; D is possibly TRBD2 (5 bases). This CDR3 comprises 15 residues. Germline V gene sequence: CDR1 SGHTA, CDR2 FQGNSA. Between the trimmed V and J ends, which lost 5 bases and 9 bases, there was a span of 23 bases. CDR3 nucleotide sequence: TGTGCCAGCAGCACTCTGCCGGACTCTAGTTTGGGGCAGTACTTC. Translating it yields CASSTLPDSSLGQYF. The whole variable domain, filled in from reference TRBV7-2 and TRBJ2-7, reads GAGVSQSPSNKVTEKGKDVELRCDPISGHTALYWYRQSLGQGLEFLIYFQGNSAPDKSGLPSDRFSAERTGGSVSTLTIQRTQQEDSAVYLCASSTLPDSSLGQYFGPGTRLTVT.

About this clone: Other nucleotide sequences in the sample specify the same CDR3. The gene calls are TRBV27 and TRBJ1-2; TRBD1 is a possible D gene (5 bases). CDR1 MNHEY and CDR2 SMNVEV come from the germline V gene (reference sequence). This CDR3 has 12 residues. V dropped 2 bases and J dropped 5 bases, with 6 bases sitting between them. The CDR3: CASSLQGYGYTF. Written as DNA, the CDR3 is TGTGCCAGCAGTTTACAGGGTTATGGCTACACCTTC.

This clone was seen just once. The rearrangement joins TRBV4-2 to TRBJ2-7, with no clear D. Per the germline V gene, CDR1 is LGHNA and CDR2 is YNFKEQ. This CDR3 has 14 residues. Trimming removed 1 base from V and 3 bases from J, with 10 bases in between. CDR3 sequence: CASSQAGVGYEQYF. In nucleotides, the CDR3 is TGTGCCAGCAGCCAAGCTGGGGTCGGCTACGAGCAGTACTTC.

The chain employs TRBV30 and TRBJ1-1; unclear D gene. The CDR3 consists of 13 residues. V lost 1 base to trimming and J lost 8 bases, with 14 bases between them. Germline CDR1 is GTSNPN and CDR2 is SVGIG (reference sequence). CDR3 nucleotides: TGTGCCTGGAGTGCCCGCAGCAGCTTCGAAGCTTTCTTT. This translates into CAWSARSSFEAFF.